This TCR beta chain was obtained from a study of T cells after posttransplantation cyclophosphamide. Regarding the study as a whole: Donor CD8+ memory clones often dominated recipient blood repertoires at later times. Recipient CMV seropositivity and CMV reactivation strongly tracked TRB clonality.

This clone was observed many times. No antigen is known for it. Treatment was busulfan-fludarabine conditioning, a marrow graft, and cyclophosphamide on days +3 and +4. The germline V gene encodes CDR1 SGHTA and CDR2 FQGNSA. V was pared by 0 bases and J by 7 bases, with 0 bases of the junction left unmatched. This CDR3 comprises 12 residues. Profiled with immunoSEQ multiplex PCR; TCRdb holds only in-frame clones, not every one. The sample was found to contain roughly 6,200 clones, and every one recurs. This sequence originates from a young adult male patient who received an allogeneic stem cell transplant from an unrelated donor, was CMV-positive, and had acute and chronic GVHD. Some T cells may be the graft donor's. The sequences come from PBMCs, collected after an allogeneic stem cell transplant with post-transplant cyclophosphamide. This sequence joins TRBV7-2 and TRBJ2-7; 7 nucleotides align to TRBD2. The chain's CDR3 is CASSLAGGEQYF. Written as DNA, the CDR3 is TGTGCCAGCAGCTTAGCCGGGGGGGAGCAGTACTTC.